Each of the 4 T cell receptor beta chains below was sequenced from the same sample in a study of graft-versus-host responses after intestinal transplantation. No antigen is known for these receptors. The table came from immunoSEQ multiplex PCR; TCRdb's copy has only in-frame clones and leaves some out. The sample records approximately 90,000 clones, about 90% being singletons. Material: unstimulated CD8+ T cells sorted from spleen or lymph node cells, obtained before transplant. The receptors were sampled from a human donor who was the organ donor for an intestinal transplant.

The J gene is TRBJ1-2, the V gene TRBV14; no firm D call. CDR1 SGHDN and CDR2 FVKESK come from the germline V gene. Trimming stripped 1 base from V and 6 bases from J, with 9 bases between. The CDR3 runs to 13 residues. Here the CDR3 reads CASSQVPGNGYTF. The CDR3 DNA is TGTGCCAGCAGCCAAGTCCCGGGGAATGGCTACACCTTC.

The chain links TRBV7-9 to TRBJ1-5; TRBD1 might be the D (5 bases). The V and J ends lost 7 bases and 6 bases respectively, with 19 bases between them. This CDR3 is built from 15 residues. The V gene's germline CDR1 is SEHNR and CDR2 FQNEAQ (reference sequence). CDR3 sequence: CASTLTGELGQPQHF. Here the CDR3 DNA reads TGTGCCAGCACCCTGACGGGGGAGTTAGGTCAGCCCCAGCATTTT.

DNA of the CDR3: TGCAGCGCAACAGGCGGGAAGGGATACGAGCAGTACTTC. This codes for CSATGGKGYEQYF. The rearrangement joins TRBV29-1 to TRBJ2-5; D is possibly TRBD2 (6 bases). The J call may be mistaken, given a closer DNA end match to TRBJ2-7. CDR1 is SQVTM, CDR2 ANQGSEA, per germline. There are 13 residues in the CDR3.

The chain carries TRBV5-8 and TRBJ1-2; D not resolved. The germline gives CDR1 SGHTS, CDR2 YDEGEE. The CDR3 extends over 14 amino acids. Trimming cost V 4 bases and J 4 bases, with 14 bases left between them. The CDR3 DNA is TGTGCCAGCAGCCTCCGGACGGGAAGCTATGGCTACACCTTC. This gives the protein CASSLRTGSYGYTF.